These 27 T cell receptor beta chains originate from one sample sequenced in a study of cytomegalovirus exposure and HLA in healthy donors. This PCR relied on a set of 60 Vbeta primers and 13 Jbeta primers. Clones were read by immunoSEQ multiplex PCR, and TCRdb kept only the in-frame ones, dropping some. The top ten clones hold over 3% of a sample with 75,000 to 90,000 clones, approximately 80% of them seen once. Sequencing used PBMCs. These receptor sequences come from a man aged 45 to 65 in good health and CMV-seronegative.

The chain uses TRBV28 and TRBJ2-5, with 11 bases that match TRBD2. The germline CDR1 and CDR2 sequences are MDHEN and SYDVKM. Trimming cost V 7 bases and J 3 bases; bases outside gene matches: 7. This CDR3 has 15 residues. The CDR3 sequence: CASTSGGLAEETQYF. CDR3 nucleotide sequence: TGTGCCAGCACCTCAGGGGGACTAGCGGAAGAGACCCAGTACTTC.

CDR3 bases: TGCGCCAGCCGCTGGCGGCGGGAGGCCGAAGAGACCCAGTACTTC. Residues: CASRWRREAEETQYF. The V gene is TRBV5-1, the J gene TRBJ2-5; 8 bases are shared with TRBD2. Trimming took 7 bases from V and 3 from J; bases not matched to a gene: 11. CDR1 and CDR2 (germline): SGHRS, YFSETQ. CDR3 length: 15 residues.

CDR3 in DNA: TGTGCCAGCAGCTTGTGGCGGGGGGCGAACACAGATACGCAGTATTTT. Its translation is CASSLWRGANTDTQYF. This sequence joins TRBV5-4 and TRBJ2-3, with TRBD2 matching over 8 bases. J gave up 2 bases and V 1 base, and 6 bases lay outside the gene matches. The CDR3 is 16 amino acids. From germline, CDR1 is SGHNT and CDR2 YYREEE (reference sequence).

The chain joins TRBV5-1 to TRBJ2-3; unclear D gene. The V end lost 0 bases, the J end lost 6 bases, and 11 bases lay between the germline ends. This CDR3 region has 14 residues. Germline V CDR1 and CDR2: SGHRS, YFSETQ. CDR3 nucleotide sequence: TGCGCCAGCAGCTTGGGAACCCCTAGGGATACGCAGTATTTT. It yields the protein CASSLGTPRDTQYF.

V and J are TRBV7-2 and TRBJ2-2, with D possibly TRBD2 on 5 matching bases. The CDR3 has 13 residues. The V end lost 6 bases, the J end lost 8 bases, and 13 bases lay between the germline ends. Looked up from germline, CDR1 is SGHTA and CDR2 is FQGNSA. In DNA, the CDR3 is TGTGCCAGCAGGAATTCACCGGGGGGGGAGCTGTTTTTT. This translates into CASRNSPGGELFF.

The chain couples TRBV6-5 to TRBJ1-3; no reliable D call. Trimming took off 7 bases at V and 4 bases at J, with 14 bases between the two ends. Germline V gene lookup returns CDR1 MNHEY and CDR2 SVGAGI. The CDR3 runs to 14 residues. The CDR3: CASTPDPSGNTIYF. CDR3 in DNA: TGTGCCAGCACCCCAGATCCCTCAGGAAACACCATATATTTT.

The rearrangement joins TRBV9 to TRBJ2-3, with TRBD2 identical over 13 bases. V shed 0 bases and J 6 bases; nucleotides not matched to a gene: 13. Looked up from germline, CDR1 is SGDLS and CDR2 is YYNGEE. The CDR3 length is 19 residues. The CDR3 nucleotides are TGTGCCAGCAGCGTAGGGGTTGGGACTAGCGGGGAATCAATGGATACGCAGTATTTT. Translating it yields CASSVGVGTSGESMDTQYF.

The chain links TRBV9 to TRBJ2-7; no clear D gene. V shed 2 bases and J shed 5 bases, with 14 bases lying between them. CDR3 length: 14 amino acids. The germline CDR1 and CDR2 sequences are SGDLS and YYNGEE. CDR3 bases: TGTGCCAGCAGCGTTTCCGGTCGTGGGCACGAGCAGTACTTC. Translation gives CASSVSGRGHEQYF.

The rearrangement links TRBV7-9 to TRBJ1-6; possibly TRBD1 for D (5 bases). CDR1 and CDR2 (germline): SEHNR, FQNEAQ (reference sequence). Trimming took off 10 bases at V and 9 bases at J, with 19 bases between the two ends. The CDR3 contains 14 residues. CDR3 sequence reads: CATTGPKVGSPLHF. The CDR3 DNA follows: TGTGCCACCACAGGACCCAAAGTCGGTTCACCCCTCCACTTT.

The V and J genes are TRBV14 and TRBJ2-6, with D possibly TRBD1 on 5 matching bases. Germline CDR1 SGHDN, CDR2 FVKESK. Trimming took off 4 bases at V and 1 base at J, with 14 bases between the two ends. CDR3 length: 17 amino acids. CDR3 nucleotide sequence: TGTGCCAGCAGCCTAGGGTGGGGCCGATCTGGGGCCAACGTCCTGACTTTC. Translating gives CASSLGWGRSGANVLTF.

A few counts support this clone. This chain connects TRBV6-1 to TRBJ1-6; TRBD1 is a possible D gene (5 bases). V lost 4 bases, J lost 0 bases, and 7 bases lay in between. Germline CDR1 MNHNS, CDR2 SASEGT. The CDR3 runs to 15 residues. The CDR3 is CASSADSSYNSPLHF. The CDR3 DNA reads as TGTGCCAGCAGTGCCGACAGCTCCTATAATTCACCCCTCCACTTT.

The gene calls are TRBV7-9 and TRBJ1-1; D call uncertain. CDR3 length: 12 amino acids. Trimming stripped 2 bases from V and 10 bases from J, with 11 bases between. Germline assignment: CDR1 SEHNR and CDR2 FQNEAQ (reference sequence). Here the CDR3 DNA reads TGTGCCAGCAGCTTAATAGAGGGAGCAGCTTTCTTT. This encodes CASSLIEGAAFF. Full variable domain (rest looked up from reference TRBV7-9 and TRBJ1-1): DTGVSQNPRHKITKRGQNVTFRCDPISEHNRLYWYRQTLGQGPEFLTYFQNEAQLEKSRLLSDRFSAERPKGSFSTLEIQRTEQGDSAMYLCASSLIEGAAFFGQGTRLTVV.

This clone was seen only once. The chain recombines TRBV29-1 with TRBJ2-3; tentative D call: TRBD2 (6 bases). The germline CDR1 and CDR2 sequences are SQVTM and ANQGSEA. Trimming pared 3 bases from V and 3 bases from J, leaving 10 bases between. This CDR3 has 13 residues. CDR3: CSVESRETDTQYF. DNA of the CDR3: TGCAGCGTTGAGTCCCGGGAGACAGATACGCAGTATTTT.

The rearrangement links TRBV7-9 to TRBJ1-4; D is unresolved. CDR1 is SEHNR, CDR2 FQNEAQ, per germline (reference sequence). The length of the CDR3 is 15 residues. V was trimmed by 1 base and J by 7 bases, leaving 13 bases between them. The CDR3 region has the DNA TGTGCCAGCAGCTTAGGGGCGGGTTTCGGTGAAAAACTGTTTTTT. Translating it yields CASSLGAGFGEKLFF.

This chain connects TRBV4-3 to TRBJ2-5; perhaps TRBD2 as D (5 bases). The J call may be wrong; the DNA end is better matched by TRBJ2-7. Germline CDR1 LGHNA, CDR2 YSLEER. The CDR3 consists of 15 residues. The CDR3 protein is CASSQVPGSSYEQYF. CDR3 sequence (DNA): TGCGCCAGCAGCCAAGTCCCGGGGTCCTCCTACGAGCAGTACTTC.

This rearrangement joins TRBV5-6 to TRBJ1-6; 10 nucleotides line up with TRBD1. The CDR3 is made up of 15 amino acids. Germline CDR1 reads SGHDT; CDR2 reads YYEEEE. V was clipped by 4 bases and J by 10 bases; unmatched bases: 8. CDR3 in amino acids: CASSRRDRGGSPLHF. The CDR3 region has the DNA TGTGCCAGCAGCAGGCGGGACAGGGGCGGATCACCCCTCCACTTT.

CDR3 loop: CASSLQNYGYTF. The CDR3 nucleotides are TGTGCCAGCAGCTTGCAGAACTATGGCTACACCTTC. The chain links TRBV5-4 to TRBJ1-2; D gene uncertain. V shed 1 base and J shed 2 bases, with 3 bases lying between them. The germline gives CDR1 SGHNT, CDR2 YYREEE (reference sequence). This CDR3 spans 12 amino acids. The entire variable domain, with the rest obtained from reference TRBV5-4 and TRBJ1-2, is as follows: ETGVTQSPTHLIKTRGQQVTLRCSSQSGHNTVSWYQQALGQGPQFIFQYYREEENGRGNFPPRFSGLQFPNYSSELNVNALELDDSALYLCASSLQNYGYTFGSGTRLTVV.

The gene calls are TRBV9 and TRBJ1-3, with D perhaps matching TRBD1 (5 bases). CDR3 length: 16 amino acids. With 2 bases removed from V and 0 bases from J, the gap between germline ends came to 12 bases. Germline V CDR1 and CDR2: SGDLS, YYNGEE. The CDR3: CASSVGTGSSGNTIYF. CDR3 nucleotide sequence: TGTGCCAGCAGCGTGGGGACTGGCAGCTCTGGAAACACCATATATTTT.

By sample fraction, this clone is large. The chain carries TRBV6-6 and TRBJ2-1; 12 nucleotides match TRBD2. The CDR3 is 14 residues long. V gave up 11 bases and J gave up 4 bases; unmatched junction bases: 6. The V gene's germline CDR1 is MNHNY and CDR2 SVGAGI (reference sequence). The CDR3 sequence is CAGRTSGDYNEQFF. CDR3 nucleotide sequence: TGTGCCGGACGGACTAGCGGGGATTACAATGAGCAGTTCTTC.

This clone was found a few times. J is TRBJ2-1 and V is TRBV10-3; TRBD2 is a possible D gene (5 bases). With 10 bases removed from V and 5 bases from J, the gap between germline ends came to 15 bases. The CDR3 sequence is 13 residues long. Germline loops: CDR1 ENHRY, CDR2 SYGVKD. CDR3 nucleotides: TGTGCCACCTGTCCCAGAGCGGACAATGAGCAGTTCTTC. It is translated as CATCPRADNEQFF.

This sequence joins TRBV6-5 and TRBJ1-5; D gene uncertain. This CDR3 is 13 amino acids long. In germline, CDR1 is MNHEY, CDR2 SVGAGI. V lost 6 bases, J lost 9 bases, and 15 bases lay in between. The CDR3 here is CASSYDGGGPQHF. The CDR3 region has the DNA TGTGCCAGCAGCTACGACGGAGGAGGGCCCCAGCATTTT.

A remark on this clone: Mismatch with germline at one junction end may stem from a read error. The chain has TRBV6-1 and TRBJ2-1; 9 bases agree with TRBD1. The CDR3 sequence is 15 residues long. Germline V CDR1 and CDR2: MNHNS, SASEGT. The CDR3 reads CASREDGQGRNEQFF. The CDR3 nucleotides read TGTGCCAGCAGGGAAGACGGACAGGGGAGGAATGAGCAGTTCTTC.

The chain carries TRBV18 and TRBJ1-1; maybe TRBD1 (5 bases). Looked up from germline, CDR1 is KGHSH and CDR2 is LQKENI. CDR3 length: 14 residues. V lost 1 base to trimming and J lost 3 bases, with 9 bases between them. CDR3 DNA: TGTGCCAGCTCACCACAGGGGAGGGACACTGAAGCTTTCTTT. It translates to CASSPQGRDTEAFF.

The V call is TRBV5-1, the J call TRBJ1-2; 7 nucleotides line up with TRBD1. The germline V gene has CDR1 SGHRS and CDR2 YFSETQ. The CDR3 spans 13 residues. V dropped 4 bases and J dropped 6; count of bases not matched to a gene: 6. CDR3 region: CASSRDSQNGYTF. The CDR3 region has the DNA TGCGCCAGCAGCCGGGACAGCCAGAATGGCTACACCTTC.

Comment on this clone: Other DNA sequences in this specimen translate into the identical CDR3. The V call is TRBV7-8, the J call TRBJ1-6; 8 bases fit TRBD1. CDR3 length: 15 residues. Germline CDR1 and CDR2: SGHVS and FQNEAQ. With V trimmed by 3 bases and J by 6 bases, 4 bases remained unmatched. CDR3 loop: CASSLTGEGNSPLHF. The CDR3 DNA reads TGTGCCAGCAGCTTGACAGGGGAGGGTAATTCACCCCTCCACTTT.

This sequence joins TRBV4-1 and TRBJ2-1, with D uncertain. V shed 1 base and J shed 2 bases, with 12 bases lying between them. This CDR3 has 16 amino acids. Germline assignment: CDR1 MGHRA and CDR2 YSYEKL. For the CDR3, the DNA is TGCGCCAGCAGCCAAGTTAATCTAGTGACCTACAATGAGCAGTTCTTC. It specifies CASSQVNLVTYNEQFF.

This clone has a single count. Compared with germline, one end of the junction differs, possibly owing to a read error. This rearrangement joins TRBV7-7 to TRBJ2-1; 13 nucleotides align to TRBD2. Looked up from germline, CDR1 is SSHAT and CDR2 is FNYEAQ (reference sequence). The CDR3 has 16 amino acids. This CDR3 reads CASSPGLAGAYNEQFF. The DNA of the CDR3 is TGTGCTAGCAGCCCAGGACTAGCGGGGGCCTACAATGAGCAGTTCTTC.